This TCR beta chain is drawn from a study of shared clonotypes between healthy human individuals. Of note for this clone: Its antigen is unknown.

The repertoire was sequenced with immunoSEQ multiplex PCR; TCRdb's copy has only in-frame clones and lacks some. The sample includes hundreds of thousands of clones, about 96% seen only once; the top ten take 0.2% to 0.25%. CD45RO-negative CD8 cells positively selected for CCR7 made up the naive population, which excluded terminally differentiated effector memory CD45RA+ cells. Donors had no recently reported acute infections or vaccinations and were HIV-negative. Study-wide results and caveats: Sequencing depth was a factor that was expected to affect clonotype sharing among donors. Tissue TCR repertoires likely differ from these blood-only repertoires.

This CDR3 comprises 15 residues. The V end lost 4 bases, the J end lost 0 bases, and 12 bases lay between the germline ends. Germline V CDR1 and CDR2: WNHNN, SYGVQD (reference sequence). Sequenced material: naive CD8+ T cells sorted from blood. The chain joins TRBV10-1 to TRBJ2-5; perhaps TRBD2 as D (5 bases). The sequence was collected from a man under 40 in good health. CDR3 in amino acids: CASSAQDGDQETQYF. DNA of the CDR3: TGCGCCAGCAGTGCCCAGGACGGGGACCAAGAGACCCAGTACTTC.